This paragraph reports one T cell receptor beta chain. The sample is drawn from a study of CD8 T cells in Susac syndrome. Reverse transcription used 0.5 to 1 ug RNA and random hexamers. A single record per CDR3 protein comes from TCRdb applying MiXCR to the immunoSEQ multiplex PCR reads. This table has roughly 190,000 distinct CDR3 sequences, around 95% appearing once. The CDR3 is made up of 16 amino acids. V lost 0 bases and J 0 bases, leaving 10 bases between the germline ends. Germline V lookup: CDR1 MNHEY, CDR2 SVGAGI. The genes are TRBV6-5 and TRBJ2-3; D gene uncertain. The receptor's source is a human donor with Susac syndrome. Material for sequencing was CD8+ T cells from PBMCs. In DNA, the CDR3 is TGTGCCAGCAGTTACTCGACAAGCACTAGCACAGATACGCAGTATTTT. Protein product: CASSYSTSTSTDTQYF.